This entry is about one T cell receptor (beta chain). Its cognate antigen is unknown. MiXCR was run by TCRdb on the RACE reads, yielding one entry per CDR3 protein. The profile covers approximately 82,000 distinct CDR3 sequences, with roughly 10% appearing a single time and around 3.2% taken by the ten largest. There are 16 residues in the CDR3. Germline lookup yields CDR1 MNHEY and CDR2 SMNVEV (reference sequence). Trimming took off 5 bases at V and 3 bases at J, with 17 bases between the two ends. The sample is drawn from a study of human T cells and chemical hapten exposure. Turning to the study itself: For sensitization, 2% DPC was applied to an approximately 2 cm by approximately 2 cm patch of upper inner arm skin. Study-level points and caveats: Counts of expanded TCRs (at PT1) showed a positive correlation with patch test score.

Time point defined: patch test 1, 2 weeks after DPC sensitization. Treatment denoted: therapeutic diphenylcyclopropenone sensitization with weekly scalp DPC. This rearrangement joins TRBV27 to TRBJ1-5; unclear D gene. The sample consisted of whole blood, taken in connection with sensitization to the hapten diphenylcyclopropenone (DPC). This receptor was identified in a woman aged 55-70 years with alopecia areata. Some clones in this sample may be carry-over from other donors' samples. CDR3 sequence (DNA): TGTGCCAGCAGTCCCGGTCCCAGTTGGATCAATCAGCCCCAGCATTTT. It yields the protein CASSPGPSWINQPQHF.